These 5 T cell receptor beta chains came from one sample sequenced in a study of blood T cell repertoires in COVID-19. Clones were read by immunoSEQ multiplex PCR, and TCRdb kept only the in-frame ones, dropping some. The profile shows a few hundred thousand clones, around nine tenths of them singletons. The specimen was peripheral blood. Every receptor here comes from a man in his fifties or sixties with acute or convalescent COVID-19.

The chain uses TRBV11-2 and TRBJ1-2, with D perhaps TRBD1 (5 bases). The V end was cut by 4 bases, the J end by 5 bases, with 23 bases between. Germline CDR1 is SGHAT and CDR2 is FQNNGV. The CDR3 is 17 amino acids. CDR3 protein: CASSSSSGERLIYGYTF. In DNA form, the CDR3 reads TGTGCCAGCAGCTCTTCGTCGGGGGAAAGGCTCATATATGGCTACACCTTC.

V usage is TRBV11-2 and J usage is TRBJ2-1; 12 bases line up with TRBD2. The CDR3 covers 15 residues. CDR1 is SGHAT, CDR2 FQNNGV, per germline. The V segment lost 5 bases and the J segment 4 bases; nucleotides outside the gene matches: 3. The CDR3 nucleotides read TGTGCCAGCAGCCCCGGGACTAGCGGGTACAATGAGCAGTTCTTC. Amino acids: CASSPGTSGYNEQFF.

This clone has just a few counts. V and J are TRBV11-2 and TRBJ2-1; 9 positions match TRBD1. Germline-derived CDR1 and CDR2 are SGHAT and FQNNGV. This CDR3 contains 16 residues. J was trimmed by 11 bases and V by 5 bases; bases with no gene match: 16. The CDR3 region has the DNA TGTGCCAGCAGCCCCGGTGGACAGGGGTTAATTAGGAAGCAGTTCTTC. Amino acid sequence: CASSPGGQGLIRKQFF.

The chain has TRBV29-1 and TRBJ2-7; no firm D call. Trimming shortened V by 4 bases and J by 2 bases, and 12 bases separated the two germline ends. From germline, CDR1 is SQVTM and CDR2 ANQGSEA. The CDR3 is made up of 13 amino acids. Here the CDR3 DNA reads TGCAGCGTTGTTCCGACAAAGACCTACGAGCAGTACTTC. It translates to CSVVPTKTYEQYF.

The chain combines TRBV2 with TRBJ2-6; D uncertain. V was shortened by 7 bases and J by 3 bases, with 4 bases between the two germline ends. CDR1 and CDR2 (germline): SNHLY, FYNNEI. The CDR3 contains 12 residues. DNA of the CDR3: TGTGCCAGCATGTATGGGGCCAACGTCCTGACTTTC. Amino acid sequence: CASMYGANVLTF.